One and the same sample provided the 12 T cell receptor beta chains below, sequenced in a study of T cells in localized non-small cell lung cancer. TCRdb's table, derived via immunoSEQ multiplex PCR, lists solely in-frame clones and lacks some. The sample includes roughly 24,000 clones, over 70% of them seen just once. The specimen was peripheral blood, collected before any cancer treatment. The receptor source for this set is a man between 40 and 70 years old with stage III squamous cell lung carcinoma.

The chain recombines TRBV4-1 with TRBJ2-7; D unresolved. Trimming left V 0 bases short and J 7 bases short, with 13 bases between. CDR1 is MGHRA and CDR2 is YSYEKL in the germline V gene. This CDR3 spans 14 amino acids. In DNA form, the CDR3 reads TGCGCCAGCAGCCAAGATCGAGGCGACTCAGAGCAGTACTTC. This codes for CASSQDRGDSEQYF.

V gene TRBV28 combines with J gene TRBJ2-1; TRBD2 matches at 8 bases. With 2 bases clipped from V and 2 bases from J, the junction kept 8 bases outside the gene matches. Germline V gene data show CDR1 as MDHEN and CDR2 as SYDVKM. This CDR3 comprises 17 residues. CDR3 in amino acids: CASSLTGTSGPYNEQFF. DNA for the CDR3: TGTGCCAGCAGTTTAACCGGAACTAGCGGCCCCTACAATGAGCAGTTCTTC.

This chain links TRBV7-2 with TRBJ1-2, with TRBD1 as a possible D gene (6 bases). The V and J ends lost 2 bases and 8 bases respectively, with 12 bases between them. The CDR3 sequence is 13 residues long. The germline CDR1 and CDR2 sequences are SGHTA and FQGNSA. In nucleotides, the CDR3 is TGTGCCAGCAGCTTACAGGGGTCTATCGGCTACACCTTC. Translated: CASSLQGSIGYTF.

V gene TRBV6-4 combines with J gene TRBJ1-5; the D gene is possibly TRBD1 (5 bases). The CDR3 has 13 residues. The V end was cut by 5 bases, the J end by 1 base, with 6 bases between. Germline CDR1 is MRHNA and CDR2 is SNTAGT. CDR3 nucleotides: TGTGCCAGCAGTAAGGGGAGCAATCAGCCCCAGCATTTT. It codes for CASSKGSNQPQHF.

The chain is built from TRBV7-9 and TRBJ2-5, with a possible D match to TRBD1 (6 bases). CDR3 length: 14 amino acids. Trimming took off 5 bases at V and 2 bases at J, with 12 bases between the two ends. CDR1 is SEHNR and CDR2 is FQNEAQ in the germline V gene (reference sequence). The CDR3 loop reads CASSKPGTQETQYF. CDR3 coding DNA: TGTGCCAGCAGCAAGCCAGGGACACAAGAGACCCAGTACTTC.

V and J are TRBV7-2 and TRBJ2-7, with 8 positions matching TRBD1. V gave up 0 bases and J gave up 7 bases; unmatched junction bases: 5. Germline CDR1 and CDR2: SGHTA and FQGNSA. There are 14 residues in the CDR3. This CDR3 reads CASSLAAGGWEQYF. The CDR3 nucleotides are TGTGCCAGCAGCTTAGCGGCAGGGGGCTGGGAGCAGTACTTC.

The chain uses TRBV5-6 and TRBJ2-7; D is perhaps TRBD1 (5 bases). The CDR3 sequence is 18 residues long. Trimming took off 0 bases at V and 3 bases at J, with 22 bases between the two ends. Per germline, CDR1 SGHDT and CDR2 YYEEEE. CDR3 coding DNA: TGTGCCAGCAGCTTGGGGCCATTTGACAGCCTATTATACTACGAGCAGTACTTC. This codes for CASSLGPFDSLLYYEQYF. Full variable domain (missing parts from reference TRBV5-6 and TRBJ2-7): DAGVTQSPTHLIKTRGQQVTLRCSPKSGHDTVSWYQQALGQGPQFIFQYYEEEERQRGNFPDRFSGHQFPNYSSELNVNALLLGDSALYLCASSLGPFDSLLYYEQYFGPGTRLTVT.

V is TRBV4-1 and J is TRBJ1-6, with D possibly matching TRBD1 (6 bases). This CDR3 comprises 18 residues. Per germline, CDR1 MGHRA and CDR2 YSYEKL. V was shortened by 3 bases and J by 4 bases, with 19 bases between the two germline ends. In DNA form, the CDR3 reads TGCGCCAGCAGCCAGTACCGGGACAAGGGCATTTATAATTCACCCCTCCACTTT. Translated, it gives CASSQYRDKGIYNSPLHF.

The chain recombines TRBV4-2 with TRBJ2-3; 7 bases fit TRBD2. CDR3 length: 17 residues. In germline, CDR1 is LGHNA, CDR2 YNFKEQ. V shed 1 base, J shed 8 bases, and the junction held 15 bases outside the gene matches. The CDR3 region has the DNA TGTGCCAGCAGCCAAGCCTGGAAGCGGGACCCGGACGGTACGCAGTATTTT. Its protein is CASSQAWKRDPDGTQYF.

This clone was detected a few times. The chain carries TRBV5-1 and TRBJ1-1, with D possibly matching TRBD1 (5 bases). V was cut by 5 bases and J by 1 base, with 12 bases left in between. CDR1 is SGHRS and CDR2 is YFSETQ in the germline V gene. The CDR3 is 14 residues long. Here the CDR3 DNA reads TGCGCCAGCAGTTGGGACGGGACGAACACTGAAGCTTTCTTT. Translated: CASSWDGTNTEAFF.

This rearrangement joins TRBV9 to TRBJ2-1; no definite D call. The CDR3 loop spans 13 amino acids. V was trimmed by 2 bases and J by 4 bases, leaving 7 bases between them. CDR1 is SGDLS, CDR2 YYNGEE, per germline. The CDR3 DNA reads as TGTGCCAGCAGCGTTGCGGATTACAATGAGCAGTTCTTC. Translating it yields CASSVADYNEQFF. Based on the CDR3 plus reference TRBV9 and TRBJ2-1, the full variable domain is DSGVTQTPKHLITATGQRVTLRCSPRSGDLSVYWYQQSLDQGLQFLIQYYNGEERAKGNILERFSAQQFPDLHSELNLSSLELGDSALYFCASSVADYNEQFFGPGTRLTVL.

In this sample, this clone turned up once. The CDR3 sequence: CASSSTGTRRNEQFF. For the CDR3, the DNA is TGTGCCAGCAGCTCCACCGGGACTAGAAGGAATGAGCAGTTCTTC. The chain is built from TRBV7-3 and TRBJ2-1; TRBD2 matches at 8 bases. Losses at the gene ends were 4 bases for V and 7 bases for J; bases not matched to a gene: 9. The CDR3 sequence is 15 residues long. CDR1 and CDR2 (germline): SGHTA, FQGTGA.